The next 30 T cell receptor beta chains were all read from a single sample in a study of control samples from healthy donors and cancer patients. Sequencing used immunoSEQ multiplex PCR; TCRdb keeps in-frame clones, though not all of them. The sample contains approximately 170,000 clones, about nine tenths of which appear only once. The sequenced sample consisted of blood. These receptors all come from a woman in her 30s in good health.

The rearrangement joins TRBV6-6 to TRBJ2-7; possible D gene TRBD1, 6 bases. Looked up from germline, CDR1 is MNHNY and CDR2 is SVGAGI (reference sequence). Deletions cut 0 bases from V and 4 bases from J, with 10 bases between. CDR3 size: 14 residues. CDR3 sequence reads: CASSYSMDRYEQYF. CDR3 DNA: TGTGCCAGCAGTTACTCAATGGACAGATACGAGCAGTACTTC.

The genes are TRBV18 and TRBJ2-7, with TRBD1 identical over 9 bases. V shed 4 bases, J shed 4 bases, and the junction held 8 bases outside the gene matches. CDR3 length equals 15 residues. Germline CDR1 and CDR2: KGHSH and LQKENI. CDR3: CASSLTGGAVYEQYF. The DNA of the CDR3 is TGTGCCAGCTCACTTACAGGGGGCGCGGTATACGAGCAGTACTTC.

This chain's CDR3 is CASSPTGRDTQYF. CDR3 in DNA: TGTGCCAGCAGCCCGACAGGGAGAGATACGCAGTATTTT. The chain links TRBV7-3 to TRBJ2-3, with 7 bases lining up with TRBD1. The germline CDR1 and CDR2 sequences are SGHTA and FQGTGA. CDR3 length: 13 amino acids. The trim removed 5 bases at V and 5 bases at J, leaving 4 bases unmatched.

The CDR3: CASSKGNGTANTGELFF. In DNA, the CDR3 is TGTGCCAGCAGCAAAGGAAATGGGACCGCGAACACCGGGGAGCTGTTTTTT. The chain joins TRBV21-1 to TRBJ2-2. TRBV21-1 is reported as a pseudogene. CDR3 length: 17 amino acids.

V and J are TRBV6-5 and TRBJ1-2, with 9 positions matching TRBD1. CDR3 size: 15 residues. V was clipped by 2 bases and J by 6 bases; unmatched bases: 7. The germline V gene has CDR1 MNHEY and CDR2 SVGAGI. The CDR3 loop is CASSYGPTGGDGYTF. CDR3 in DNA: TGTGCCAGCAGTTACGGGCCAACAGGGGGCGATGGCTACACCTTC.

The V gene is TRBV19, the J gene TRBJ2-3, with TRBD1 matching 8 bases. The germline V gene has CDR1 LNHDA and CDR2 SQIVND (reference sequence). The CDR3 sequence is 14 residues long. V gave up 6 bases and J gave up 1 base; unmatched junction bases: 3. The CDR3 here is CASRLTGGTDTQYF. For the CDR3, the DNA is TGTGCCAGTAGGCTGACAGGGGGCACAGATACGCAGTATTTT. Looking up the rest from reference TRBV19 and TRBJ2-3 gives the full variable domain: DGGITQSPKYLFRKEGQNVTLSCEQNLNHDAMYWYRQDPGQGLRLIYYSQIVNDFQKGDIAEGYSVSREKKESFPLTVTSAQKNPTAFYLCASRLTGGTDTQYFGPGTRLTVL.

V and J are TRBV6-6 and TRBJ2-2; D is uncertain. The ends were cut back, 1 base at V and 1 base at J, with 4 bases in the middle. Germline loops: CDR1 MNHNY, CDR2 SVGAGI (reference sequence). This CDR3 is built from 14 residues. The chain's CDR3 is CASSYWQNTGELFF. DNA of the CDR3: TGTGCCAGCAGTTACTGGCAGAACACCGGGGAGCTGTTTTTT.

The CDR3 bases are TGTGCCAGCAGCTTCTACGGGAATTACAATGAGCAGTTCTTC. This gives the protein CASSFYGNYNEQFF. The rearrangement uses TRBV7-3 and TRBJ2-1, with D tentatively TRBD2 (5 bases). The CDR3 contains 14 residues. V lost 3 bases to trimming and J lost 4 bases, with 10 bases between them. CDR1 and CDR2 from the germline V gene are SGHTA and FQGTGA.

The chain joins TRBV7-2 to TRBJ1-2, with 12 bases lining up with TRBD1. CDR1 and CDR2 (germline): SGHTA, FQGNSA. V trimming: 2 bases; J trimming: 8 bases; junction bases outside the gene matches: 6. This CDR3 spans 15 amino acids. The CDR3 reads CASSLRGQGAVGYTF. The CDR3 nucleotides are TGTGCCAGCAGCTTAAGGGGACAGGGGGCGGTAGGCTACACCTTC. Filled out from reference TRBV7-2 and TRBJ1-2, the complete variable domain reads GAGVSQSPSNKVTEKGKDVELRCDPISGHTALYWYRQSLGQGLEFLIYFQGNSAPDKSGLPSDRFSAERTGGSVSTLTIQRTQQEDSAVYLCASSLRGQGAVGYTFGSGTRLTVV.

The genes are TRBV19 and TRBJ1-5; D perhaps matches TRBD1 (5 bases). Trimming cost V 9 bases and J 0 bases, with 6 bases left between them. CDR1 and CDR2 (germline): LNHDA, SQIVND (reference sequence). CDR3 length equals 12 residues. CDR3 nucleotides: TGTGCCAGCAGGGTTAGCAATCAGCCCCAGCATTTT. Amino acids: CASRVSNQPQHF. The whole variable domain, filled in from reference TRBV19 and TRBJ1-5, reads DGGITQSPKYLFRKEGQNVTLSCEQNLNHDAMYWYRQDPGQGLRLIYYSQIVNDFQKGDIAEGYSVSREKKESFPLTVTSAQKNPTAFYLCASRVSNQPQHFGDGTRLSIL.

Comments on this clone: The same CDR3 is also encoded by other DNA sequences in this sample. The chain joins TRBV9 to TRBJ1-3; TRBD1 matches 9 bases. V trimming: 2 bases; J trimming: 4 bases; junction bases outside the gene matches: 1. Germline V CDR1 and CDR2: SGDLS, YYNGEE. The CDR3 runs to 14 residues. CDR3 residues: CASSVTGGGNTIYF. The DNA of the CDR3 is TGTGCCAGCAGCGTGACAGGGGGAGGAAACACCATATATTTT.

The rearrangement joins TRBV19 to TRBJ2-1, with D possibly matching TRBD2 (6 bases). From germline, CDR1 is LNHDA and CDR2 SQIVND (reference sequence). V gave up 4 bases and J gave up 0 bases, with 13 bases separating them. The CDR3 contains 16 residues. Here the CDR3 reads CASSRSGRHSYNEQFF. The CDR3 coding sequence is TGTGCCAGTAGTAGATCGGGGAGGCACTCCTACAATGAGCAGTTCTTC.

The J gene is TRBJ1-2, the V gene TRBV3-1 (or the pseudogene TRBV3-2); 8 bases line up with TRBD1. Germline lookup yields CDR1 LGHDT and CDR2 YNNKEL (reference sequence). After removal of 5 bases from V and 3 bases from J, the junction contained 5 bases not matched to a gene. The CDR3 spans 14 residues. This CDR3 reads CASSDRGGDYGYTF. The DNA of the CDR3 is TGTGCCAGCAGCGACAGGGGCGGGGACTATGGCTACACCTTC.

The CDR3 protein is CASSESRGRPYEQYF. Written as DNA, the CDR3 is TGTGCCAGCAGTGAAAGTCGGGGTCGTCCCTACGAGCAGTACTTC. The rearrangement joins TRBV2 to TRBJ2-7; weak D call: TRBD2 (5 bases). V dropped 2 bases and J dropped 2 bases, with 13 bases sitting between them. The CDR3 has 15 residues. Germline CDR1 and CDR2: SNHLY and FYNNEI.

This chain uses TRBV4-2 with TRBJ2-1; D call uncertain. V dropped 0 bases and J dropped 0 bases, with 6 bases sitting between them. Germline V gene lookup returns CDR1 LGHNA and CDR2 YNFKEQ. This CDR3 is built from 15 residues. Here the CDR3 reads CASSQDTGSYNEQFF. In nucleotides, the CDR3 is TGTGCCAGCAGCCAAGATACTGGCTCCTACAATGAGCAGTTCTTC.

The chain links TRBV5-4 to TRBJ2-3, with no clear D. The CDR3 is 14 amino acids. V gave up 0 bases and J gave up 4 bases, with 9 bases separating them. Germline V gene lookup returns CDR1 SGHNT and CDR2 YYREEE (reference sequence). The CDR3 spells CASSLAPASDTQYF. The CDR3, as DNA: TGTGCCAGCAGCTTGGCGCCGGCCTCAGATACGCAGTATTTT.

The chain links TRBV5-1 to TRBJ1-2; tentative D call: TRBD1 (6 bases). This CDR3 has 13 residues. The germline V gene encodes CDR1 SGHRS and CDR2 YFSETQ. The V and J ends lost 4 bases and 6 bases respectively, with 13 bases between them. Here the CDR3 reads CASSERTDHGYTF. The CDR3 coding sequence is TGCGCCAGCAGCGAAAGGACAGACCATGGCTACACCTTC. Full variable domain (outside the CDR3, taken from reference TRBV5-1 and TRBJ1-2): KAGVTQTPRYLIKTRGQQVTLSCSPISGHRSVSWYQQTPGQGLQFLFEYFSETQRNKGNFPGRFSGRQFSNSRSEMNVSTLELGDSALYLCASSERTDHGYTFGSGTRLTVV.

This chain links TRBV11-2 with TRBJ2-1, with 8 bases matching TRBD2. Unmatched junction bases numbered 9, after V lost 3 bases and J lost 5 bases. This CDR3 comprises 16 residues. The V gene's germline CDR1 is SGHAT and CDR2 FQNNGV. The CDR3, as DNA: TGTGCCAGCAGCTTCTCCCCAGCGGGGGATCACAATGAGCAGTTCTTC. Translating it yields CASSFSPAGDHNEQFF.

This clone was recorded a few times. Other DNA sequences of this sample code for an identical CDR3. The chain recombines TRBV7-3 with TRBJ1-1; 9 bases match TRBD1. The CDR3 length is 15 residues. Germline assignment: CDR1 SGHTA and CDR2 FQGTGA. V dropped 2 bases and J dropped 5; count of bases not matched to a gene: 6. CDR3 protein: CASSLSGTGRTEAFF. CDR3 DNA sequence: TGTGCCAGCAGCTTATCCGGGACAGGGAGAACTGAAGCTTTCTTT.

The CDR3 DNA sequence: TGTGCCAGCAGAGCCAGGGCTAGCACAGATACGCAGTATTTT. Translating gives CASRARASTDTQYF. This chain joins TRBV3-1 (or the pseudogene TRBV3-2) and TRBJ2-3; tentative D call: TRBD1 (5 bases). The CDR3 sequence is 14 residues long. Germline V lookup: CDR1 LGHDT, CDR2 YNNKEL (reference sequence). Trimming stripped 6 bases from V and 0 bases from J, with 10 bases between.

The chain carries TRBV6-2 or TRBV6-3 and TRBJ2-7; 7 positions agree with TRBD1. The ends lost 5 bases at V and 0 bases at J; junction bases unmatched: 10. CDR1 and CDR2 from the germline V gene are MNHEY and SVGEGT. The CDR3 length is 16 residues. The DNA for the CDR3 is TGTGCCAGCAGTGACCCGCCCGGGACAGACTCCTACGAGCAGTACTTC. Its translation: CASSDPPGTDSYEQYF.

CDR3 protein: CASSVGVTDTQYF. The CDR3 nucleotides are TGTGCCAGCAGCGTAGGGGTCACAGATACGCAGTATTTT. V is TRBV9 and J is TRBJ2-3; the D is unclear. The germline V and J ends were trimmed by 0 bases and 2 bases, with 4 bases remaining between them. CDR1 is SGDLS, CDR2 YYNGEE, per germline. There are 13 residues in the CDR3.

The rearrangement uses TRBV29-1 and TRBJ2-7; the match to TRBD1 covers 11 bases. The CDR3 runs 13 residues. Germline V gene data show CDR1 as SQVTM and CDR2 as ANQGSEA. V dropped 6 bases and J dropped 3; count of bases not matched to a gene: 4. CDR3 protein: CSVTGTGGYEQYF. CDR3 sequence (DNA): TGCAGCGTCACCGGGACAGGGGGCTACGAGCAGTACTTC.

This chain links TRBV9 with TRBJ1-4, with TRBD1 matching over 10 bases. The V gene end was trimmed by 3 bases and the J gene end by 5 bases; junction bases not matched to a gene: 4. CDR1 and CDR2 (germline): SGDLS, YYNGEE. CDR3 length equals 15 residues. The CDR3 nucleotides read TGTGCCAGCAGCGACCGGGACAGGGGAAATGAAAAACTGTTTTTT. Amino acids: CASSDRDRGNEKLFF.

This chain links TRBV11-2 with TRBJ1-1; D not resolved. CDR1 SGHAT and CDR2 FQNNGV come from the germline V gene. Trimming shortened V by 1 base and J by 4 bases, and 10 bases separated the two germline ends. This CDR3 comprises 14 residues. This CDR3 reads CASSLGMGVTEAFF. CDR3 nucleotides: TGTGCCAGCAGCTTAGGGATGGGAGTCACTGAAGCTTTCTTT.

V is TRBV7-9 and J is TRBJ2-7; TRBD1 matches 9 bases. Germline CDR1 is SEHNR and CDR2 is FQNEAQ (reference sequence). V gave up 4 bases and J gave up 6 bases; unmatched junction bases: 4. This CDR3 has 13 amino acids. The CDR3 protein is CASSWDRASEQYF. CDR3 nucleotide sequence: TGTGCCAGCAGCTGGGACAGGGCGAGCGAGCAGTACTTC. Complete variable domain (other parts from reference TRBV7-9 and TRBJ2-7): DTGVSQNPRHKITKRGQNVTFRCDPISEHNRLYWYRQTLGQGPEFLTYFQNEAQLEKSRLLSDRFSAERPKGSFSTLEIQRTEQGDSAMYLCASSWDRASEQYFGPGTRLTVT.

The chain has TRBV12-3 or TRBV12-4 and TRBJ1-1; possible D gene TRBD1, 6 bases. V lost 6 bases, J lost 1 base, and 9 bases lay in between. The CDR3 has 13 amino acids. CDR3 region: CASRPTGNTEAFF. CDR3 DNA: TGTGCCAGCAGACCGACAGGGAACACTGAAGCTTTCTTT.

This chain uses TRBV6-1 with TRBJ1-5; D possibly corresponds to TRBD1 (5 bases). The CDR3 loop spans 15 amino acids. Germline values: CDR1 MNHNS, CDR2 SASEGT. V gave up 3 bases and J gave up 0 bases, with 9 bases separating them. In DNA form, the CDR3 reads TGTGCCAGCAGTGATGATAGGGGTAGCAATCAGCCCCAGCATTTT. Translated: CASSDDRGSNQPQHF.

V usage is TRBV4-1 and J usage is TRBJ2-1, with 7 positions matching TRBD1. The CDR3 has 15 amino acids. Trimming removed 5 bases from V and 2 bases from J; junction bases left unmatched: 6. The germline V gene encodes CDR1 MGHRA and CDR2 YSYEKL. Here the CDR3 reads CASSYRTGAYNEQFF. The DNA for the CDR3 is TGCGCCAGCAGCTATAGGACAGGAGCCTACAATGAGCAGTTCTTC.

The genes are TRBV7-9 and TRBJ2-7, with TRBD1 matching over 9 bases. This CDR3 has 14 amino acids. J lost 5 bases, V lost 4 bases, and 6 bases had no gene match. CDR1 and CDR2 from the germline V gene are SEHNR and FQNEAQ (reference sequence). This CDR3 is CASSSRTGVHEQYF. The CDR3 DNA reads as TGTGCCAGCAGCTCCAGGACAGGGGTACACGAGCAGTACTTC.